What follows are 16 T cell receptor beta chains derived from one specimen sequenced in a study of Ad26.COV2.S vaccination and SARS-CoV-2 variants. The protocol was immunoSEQ multiplex PCR, while the TCRdb copy is restricted to in-frame clones and leaves out a portion. The data contain roughly 700,000 clones, roughly 90% of them seen just once; the ten biggest clones take up approximately 1.5%. Treatment reported: around 19 received Ad26.COV2.S at low or high dose, single or two shots; about five received placebo; per-sample allocation not given. Specimens were obtained on day 63 following the first vaccine or placebo injection. The sequencing here drew on peripheral blood, taken in a trial of Ad26.COV2.S vaccine versus placebo. The receptors were sampled from a person aged 18-60 years who received the Ad26.COV2.S COVID-19 vaccine or a placebo.

In regard to this clone: The identical CDR3 is also encoded by other nucleotide sequences in the sample. The chain has TRBV7-9 and TRBJ1-5, with unresolved D. Between the trimmed V and J ends, which lost 8 bases and 0 bases, there was a span of 5 bases. The CDR3 has 12 amino acids. Germline loops: CDR1 SEHNR, CDR2 FQNEAQ (reference sequence). The CDR3 DNA follows: TGTGCCAGCGGAAATAGCAATCAGCCCCAGCATTTT. Translation: CASGNSNQPQHF.

The chain links TRBV2 to TRBJ1-5; tentative D call: TRBD1 (6 bases). This CDR3 comprises 13 residues. Germline values: CDR1 SNHLY, CDR2 FYNNEI. Trimming shortened V by 6 bases and J by 5 bases, and 11 bases separated the two germline ends. The CDR3 sequence is CASSRDTHQPQHF. The DNA for the CDR3 is TGTGCCAGCAGCCGGGACACCCATCAGCCCCAGCATTTT.

A single count supports this clone. This chain's CDR3 is CASSVGGEGQPQHF. The CDR3 DNA is TGTGCCAGCAGCGTTGGTGGGGAGGGCCAGCCCCAGCATTTT. The rearrangement links TRBV9 to TRBJ1-5; D not resolved. The germline V gene encodes CDR1 SGDLS and CDR2 YYNGEE. V lost 2 bases, J lost 7 bases, and 13 bases lay in between. The CDR3 extends over 14 amino acids.

This sequence joins TRBV27 and TRBJ2-3; D is possibly TRBD1 (6 bases). Between the trimmed V and J ends, which lost 8 bases and 3 bases, there was a span of 9 bases. The CDR3 is 12 amino acids. Germline V gene lookup returns CDR1 MNHEY and CDR2 SMNVEV (reference sequence). CDR3 region: CASSTGTDTQYF. Here the CDR3 DNA reads TGTGCCAGCTCTACAGGGACAGATACGCAGTATTTT.

The chain carries TRBV9 and TRBJ1-2; D might be TRBD1 (6 bases). Between the trimmed V and J ends, which lost 3 bases and 4 bases, there was a span of 19 bases. Germline CDR1 is SGDLS and CDR2 is YYNGEE. The CDR3 sequence is 16 residues long. The CDR3 sequence: CASSEDRTRGAYGYTF. The DNA of the CDR3 is TGTGCCAGCAGCGAAGACAGGACCCGCGGGGCCTATGGCTACACCTTC.

This sequence joins TRBV7-9 and TRBJ2-2, with unresolved D. The CDR3 sequence is 15 residues long. Germline CDR1 and CDR2: SEHNR and FQNEAQ (reference sequence). The ends were cut back, 2 bases at V and 2 bases at J, with 9 bases in the middle. The CDR3 protein is CASSLSGRNTGELFF. CDR3 coding DNA: TGTGCCAGCAGCTTAAGTGGCAGAAACACCGGGGAGCTGTTTTTT.

The chain has TRBV18 and TRBJ1-3; 7 positions match TRBD1. J was trimmed by 0 bases and V by 5 bases; bases with no gene match: 7. CDR1 KGHSH and CDR2 LQKENI come from the germline V gene. This CDR3 contains 16 residues. Written as DNA, the CDR3 is TGTGCCAGCTCATCCTACCGGGACAGCTCTGGAAACACCATATATTTT. Its translation is CASSSYRDSSGNTIYF. Combining the CDR3 with reference TRBV18 and TRBJ1-3 gives the whole variable domain NAGVMQNPRHLVRRRGQEARLRCSPMKGHSHVYWYRQLPEEGLKFMVYLQKENIIDESGMPKERFSAEFPKEGPSILRIQQVVRGDSAAYFCASSSYRDSSGNTIYFGEGSWLTVV.

This sequence joins TRBV19 and TRBJ2-1, with 11 bases fitting TRBD2. CDR3 length: 13 amino acids. V shed 6 bases and J 9 bases; nucleotides not matched to a gene: 4. Germline V CDR1 and CDR2: LNHDA, SQIVND (reference sequence). In DNA, the CDR3 is TGTGCCAGTAGGTTGACTAGCGGGATTGAGCAGTTCTTC. It encodes CASRLTSGIEQFF.

This clone appeared once. The chain carries TRBV25-1 and TRBJ1-1; D gene uncertain. The germline V and J ends were trimmed by 3 bases and 8 bases, with 13 bases remaining between them. Per the germline V gene, CDR1 is MGHDK and CDR2 is SYGVNS. The CDR3 spans 13 residues. The CDR3 loop reads CASSDFGRKEAFF. DNA for the CDR3: TGTGCCAGCAGTGATTTTGGGCGGAAAGAAGCTTTCTTT.

The chain recombines TRBV19 with TRBJ2-7, with D perhaps being TRBD1 or TRBD2 (5 bases each). The V and J ends lost 5 bases and 2 bases respectively, with 13 bases between them. CDR3 length equals 14 residues. Per germline, CDR1 LNHDA and CDR2 SQIVND (reference sequence). Here the CDR3 DNA reads TGTGCCAGTAGTGCCCGGGACGGAACCTACGAGCAGTACTTC. It is translated as CASSARDGTYEQYF.

This chain connects TRBV7-2 to TRBJ1-2, with D possibly being TRBD1 (5 bases). This CDR3 contains 14 residues. Germline V lookup: CDR1 SGHTA, CDR2 FQGNSA. The ends were cut back, 6 bases at V and 4 bases at J, with 15 bases in the middle. CDR3: CASSAIGGTYGYTF. CDR3 coding DNA: TGTGCCAGCAGTGCGATCGGGGGAACCTATGGCTACACCTTC.

The rearrangement links TRBV30 to TRBJ2-7; tentatively, D is TRBD2 (6 bases). Germline assignment: CDR1 GTSNPN and CDR2 SVGIG (reference sequence). V lost 0 bases to trimming and J lost 0 bases, with 9 bases between them. The CDR3 extends over 14 amino acids. In DNA, the CDR3 is TGTGCCTGGAGTGTCGGGGGAGCCTCCTACGAGCAGTACTTC. This gives the protein CAWSVGGASYEQYF. The whole variable domain, filled in from reference TRBV30 and TRBJ2-7, reads SQTIHQWPATLVQPVGSPLSLECTVEGTSNPNLYWYRQAAGRGLQLLFYSVGIGQISSEVPQNLSASRPQDRQFILSSKKLLLSDSGFYLCAWSVGGASYEQYFGPGTRLTVT.

V and J are TRBV3-1 (or the pseudogene TRBV3-2) and TRBJ1-1; the D gene is possibly TRBD1 (5 bases). The CDR3 length is 14 residues. Germline CDR1 reads LGHDT; CDR2 reads YNNKEL (reference sequence). Trimming shortened V by 5 bases and J by 5 bases, and 15 bases separated the two germline ends. The CDR3 loop reads CASSTLGAGTEAFF. The DNA for the CDR3 is TGTGCCAGCAGCACCCTCGGGGCGGGAACTGAAGCTTTCTTT.

The chain carries TRBV7-2 and TRBJ2-3; a weak D match, TRBD1 (6 bases). The V gene's germline CDR1 is SGHTA and CDR2 FQGNSA. This CDR3 spans 15 amino acids. V was pared by 0 bases and J by 3 bases, with 10 bases between. The chain's CDR3 is CASSLATGPTDTQYF. CDR3 in DNA: TGTGCCAGCAGCTTAGCCACAGGGCCGACAGATACGCAGTATTTT.

The chain uses TRBV6-6 and TRBJ2-7; TRBD1 agrees at 7 bases. The CDR3 is 14 amino acids. V dropped 7 bases and J dropped 3; count of bases not matched to a gene: 9. Germline V lookup: CDR1 MNHNY, CDR2 SVGAGI (reference sequence). The chain's CDR3 is CASIDGTVNYEQYF. As DNA, the CDR3 is TGTGCCAGCATAGACGGGACAGTAAACTACGAGCAGTACTTC.

Points on this clone: Distinct nucleotide sequences in the sample also encode this CDR3. V gene TRBV29-1 combines with J gene TRBJ1-1; the match to TRBD1 covers 8 bases. CDR3 size: 13 residues. The V gene end was trimmed by 7 bases and the J gene end by 3 bases; junction bases not matched to a gene: 7. CDR1 and CDR2 from the germline V gene are SQVTM and ANQGSEA. The CDR3 spells CSADRGRDTEAFF. The DNA for the CDR3 is TGCAGCGCTGACAGGGGAAGAGACACTGAAGCTTTCTTT.